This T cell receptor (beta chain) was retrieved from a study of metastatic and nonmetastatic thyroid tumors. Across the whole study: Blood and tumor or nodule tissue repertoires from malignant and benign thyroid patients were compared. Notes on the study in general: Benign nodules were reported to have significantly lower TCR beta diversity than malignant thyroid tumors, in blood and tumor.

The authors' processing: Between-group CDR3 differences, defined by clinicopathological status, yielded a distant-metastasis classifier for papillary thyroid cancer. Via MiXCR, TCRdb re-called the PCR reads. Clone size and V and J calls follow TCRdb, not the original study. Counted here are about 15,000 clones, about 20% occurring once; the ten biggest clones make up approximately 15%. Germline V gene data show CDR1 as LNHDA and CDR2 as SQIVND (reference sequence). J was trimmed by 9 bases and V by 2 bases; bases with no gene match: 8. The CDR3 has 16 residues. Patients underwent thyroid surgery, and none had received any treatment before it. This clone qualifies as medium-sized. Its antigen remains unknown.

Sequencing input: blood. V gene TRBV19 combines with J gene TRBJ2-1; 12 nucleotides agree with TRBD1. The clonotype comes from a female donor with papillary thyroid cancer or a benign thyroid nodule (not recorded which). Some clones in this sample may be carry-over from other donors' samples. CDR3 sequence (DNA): TGTGCCAGTAGTATAAGGGGGACAGGGGGCTTTGGTGAGCAGTTCTTC. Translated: CASSIRGTGGFGEQFF.